These T cell receptor beta chains were read from a single sample in a study of blood T cells in healthy people across ages. TCRdb reprocessed the 5' RACE reads with MiXCR, giving one entry per CDR3 protein. The sample includes about 560,000 distinct CDR3 sequences, around 27% seen only once; the top ten take approximately 3.7%. These records were also assigned to another study, of T cells of mothers and their children.

The sample comprised blood. The source of these receptors is a boy aged 2 to 10 in good health. The CDR3 runs from the conserved cysteine through the conserved F or W. D genes are given only for firm matches. Some rows mark clone size as missing; the rest say once, few, many or name a class of expanded clone.

DNA: TGCGCCAGCAGCCAAGGTCAGGCAGGGGGCGAGCAGTACTTC
CDR3: CASSQGQAGGEQYF
D: TRBD1
J: TRBJ2-7
V: TRBV4-3
size: NA

DNA: TGTGCCAGCAGGGTTAGCGGGTTCACTGAAGCTTTCTTT
CDR3: CASRVSGFTEAFF
D: NA
J: TRBJ1-1
V: TRBV11-1
size: NA

DNA: TGTGCCAGCAGTCCAGTGGGGGGACGGTCTTCACCCCTCCACTTT
CDR3: CASSPVGGRSSPLHF
D: NA
J: TRBJ1-6
V: TRBV7-2
size: NA

DNA: TGTGCCAGCAGTTATCACATGGTGTGGACTGAAGCTTTCTTT
CDR3: CASSYHMVWTEAFF
D: NA
J: TRBJ1-1
V: TRBV6-2/TRBV6-3
size: NA

DNA: TGTGCCAGCAGTTATTTAACTTTGGGGGCCGAAGCTTTCTTT
CDR3: CASSYLTLGAEAFF
D: NA
J: TRBJ1-1
V: TRBV6-5
size: NA

DNA: TGTGCCAGTAGTTTAACAGGGGTAGAGGATTCACCCCTCCACTTT
CDR3: CASSLTGVEDSPLHF
D: TRBD1
J: TRBJ1-6
V: TRBV19
size: NA

DNA: TGCAGCGTTGACGGTGGGGTCGCCGGGGAGCTGTTTTTT
CDR3: CSVDGGVAGELFF
D: NA
J: TRBJ2-2
V: TRBV29-1
size: NA

DNA: TGCAGCGTTGGGGCGTCCGGAACGAATGAGCAGTTCTTC
CDR3: CSVGASGTNEQFF
D: NA
J: TRBJ2-1
V: TRBV29-1
size: NA

DNA: TGTGCCATCAGCGCGGGGGAAGAGACCCAGTACTTC
CDR3: CAISAGEETQYF
D: TRBD2
J: TRBJ2-5
V: TRBV10-3
size: NA

DNA: TGTGCCAGCAGTCTGCAGGATAGCTATGGCCACACCTTC
CDR3: CASSLQDSYGHTF
D: NA
J: TRBJ1-2
V: TRBV12-3/TRBV12-4
size: NA

DNA: TGTGCCTGGGAAGAGCTTAGGACCCACTACGAGCAGTACTTC
CDR3: CAWEELRTHYEQYF
D: NA
J: TRBJ2-7
V: TRBV30
size: once

DNA: TGTGCCAGCAGCTTAGATGCGGTCGGAAACACCATATATTTT
CDR3: CASSLDAVGNTIYF
D: NA
J: TRBJ1-3
V: TRBV7-2
size: NA

DNA: TGTGCCATCAATGCAGGGGCAGGAACTGAAGCTTTCTTT
CDR3: CAINAGAGTEAFF
D: NA
J: TRBJ1-1
V: TRBV10-3
size: NA

DNA: TGCGCCAGCAGCTTGGAACAACCCGGATCAGAGACCCAGTACTTC
CDR3: CASSLEQPGSETQYF
D: NA
J: TRBJ2-5
V: TRBV5-1
size: NA

DNA: TGCAGCGCTAGGAGCCGTGGCACTGAAGCTTTCTTT
CDR3: CSARSRGTEAFF
D: NA
J: TRBJ1-1
V: TRBV29-1
size: few

DNA: TGTGCCAGCAGCCCGGTGGTCACTGAAGCTTTCTTT
CDR3: CASSPVVTEAFF
D: NA
J: TRBJ1-1
V: TRBV11-2
size: NA

DNA: TGTGCCAGCAGCTTAGAGGGGGGGAGCGGCTACACCTTC
CDR3: CASSLEGGSGYTF
D: NA
J: TRBJ1-2
V: TRBV7-9
size: few

DNA: TGTGCCAGCAGCCCTAGTGGAGGGGGGCGGAATGAGCAGTTCTTC
CDR3: CASSPSGGGRNEQFF
D: NA
J: TRBJ2-1
V: TRBV14
size: NA

DNA: TGTGCCAGCAGTGACGGGACGGGGGGCGTTGAGCAGTTCTTC
CDR3: CASSDGTGGVEQFF
D: NA
J: TRBJ2-1
V: TRBV6-4
size: few

DNA: TGTGCCAGCAGCCTTTCGGGACAGGACCACAATGAGCAGTTCTTC
CDR3: CASSLSGQDHNEQFF
D: TRBD1
J: TRBJ2-1
V: TRBV7-7
size: NA

DNA: TGTGCCACCAGCAGCGGACAGGTTGATACGCAGTATTTT
CDR3: CATSSGQVDTQYF
D: TRBD1
J: TRBJ2-3
V: TRBV15
size: NA

DNA: TGTGCCATCAGTGTGGGACAGGGTAATGGCTACACCTTC
CDR3: CAISVGQGNGYTF
D: TRBD1
J: TRBJ1-2
V: TRBV10-3
size: few

DNA: TGCAGTGCGGTTAATCCGGGACAGAACTCCTACGAGCAGTACTTC
CDR3: CSAVNPGQNSYEQYF
D: TRBD1
J: TRBJ2-7
V: TRBV20-1
size: few

DNA: TGTGCCAGCAGTTACCGGGAGGGCAGCGGCTCTGGGGCCAACGTCCTGACTTTC
CDR3: CASSYREGSGSGANVLTF
D: TRBD2
J: TRBJ2-6
V: TRBV28
size: once

DNA: TGTGCCAGCAGCCCGGGACAGTTCGACACCGGGGAGCTGTTTTTT
CDR3: CASSPGQFDTGELFF
D: TRBD1
J: TRBJ2-2
V: TRBV25-1
size: many

DNA: TGTGCCAGCAGCGAGGCCTGGGGGGAGACCCAGTACTTC
CDR3: CASSEAWGETQYF
D: NA
J: TRBJ2-5
V: TRBV9
size: NA

DNA: TGCGCCAGCAGCCTGGCCGTGGGATCTAGCTCCTACGAGCAGTACTTC
CDR3: CASSLAVGSSSYEQYF
D: NA
J: TRBJ2-7
V: TRBV5-1
size: NA

DNA: TGTGCCAGCAGTGCCGTGTGGGGCACCTACGAGCAGTACTTC
CDR3: CASSAVWGTYEQYF
D: NA
J: TRBJ2-7
V: TRBV6-2/TRBV6-3
size: NA

DNA: TGTGCCAGCAGCCCCAGGGACAGAACTAACTATGGCTACACCTTC
CDR3: CASSPRDRTNYGYTF
D: TRBD1
J: TRBJ1-2
V: TRBV11-2
size: NA

DNA: TGTGCCAGCAGCTCGCGATCCGGGGCAGAAGCTTTCTTT
CDR3: CASSSRSGAEAFF
D: NA
J: TRBJ1-1
V: TRBV7-8
size: NA

DNA: TGTGCCAGCAGCTTTATCGGGAACACCATATATTTT
CDR3: CASSFIGNTIYF
D: NA
J: TRBJ1-3
V: TRBV13
size: few

DNA: TGTGCCAGCAGCGTAGCCCCGGGGAGAGCCGGGGAGCTGTTTTTT
CDR3: CASSVAPGRAGELFF
D: NA
J: TRBJ2-2
V: TRBV9
size: many

DNA: TGTGCCAGCAGCCGAGTCGGACAGGGGGCACGTGAAAAACTGTTTTTT
CDR3: CASSRVGQGAREKLFF
D: TRBD1
J: TRBJ1-4
V: TRBV3-1
size: many

DNA: TGCAGTGCCACCCCTACTAGCGGGAGATCCCAGTACTTC
CDR3: CSATPTSGRSQYF
D: TRBD2
J: TRBJ2-7
V: TRBV20-1
size: NA

DNA: TGTGCCAGCAGTTTAAGTGCCGGGACCCCGAGAACCCAGTACTTC
CDR3: CASSLSAGTPRTQYF
D: NA
J: TRBJ2-5
V: TRBV27
size: NA

DNA: TGCAGTGCTAGAGATCTGGCAGGGCAAGAGACCCAGTACTTC
CDR3: CSARDLAGQETQYF
D: NA
J: TRBJ2-5
V: TRBV20-1
size: few

DNA: TGTGCCAGCAGACCCTTTCCGCGCAATGAGCAGTTCTTC
CDR3: CASRPFPRNEQFF
D: NA
J: TRBJ2-1
V: TRBV12-3/TRBV12-4
size: few

DNA: TGTGCCAGCAGCTCCGGGGTCTCCTACGAGCAGTACTTC
CDR3: CASSSGVSYEQYF
D: NA
J: TRBJ2-7
V: TRBV7-8
size: many

DNA: TGCGCCAGCAGCCAAGATGGCTCCAGGGAAGAGACCCAGTACTTC
CDR3: CASSQDGSREETQYF
D: NA
J: TRBJ2-5
V: TRBV4-3
size: once

DNA: TGTGCCAGCAGCGCCTCAGGAATAAATCAGCCCCAGCATTTT
CDR3: CASSASGINQPQHF
D: NA
J: TRBJ1-5
V: TRBV7-2
size: few

DNA: TGTGCCAGCAGCCAAGACGCCCTTGTCTCCGCGGGAGGGGGAGGAGAGACCCAGTACTTC
CDR3: CASSQDALVSAGGGGETQYF
D: TRBD2
J: TRBJ2-5
V: TRBV3-1
size: NA